This note documents a single TCR beta chain sequence. The target antigen is unknown. Unique molecular identifiers were incorporated when the TCRbeta library was constructed. TCRdb analysed the PCR reads with MiXCR anew, one entry per CDR3 protein. The profile shows some 200,000 distinct CDR3 sequences, roughly 6.3% of them singletons. This sample is part of a study of T-cell reconstitution after alpha-beta-depleted transplantation in children. The study's findings and limits: Reports say that about two months after transplant, the alpha-beta T cells came out of several hundred graft clones that had expanded. A year had passed since transplant, and T-cell counts and diversity by then came mostly from newly produced T cells. TCRbeta diversity was high at day 60 in some patients (a result of surviving recipient T cells and thymic progenitors).

V gave up 2 bases and J gave up 4 bases; unmatched junction bases: 10. This CDR3 is built from 17 residues. Germline V gives CDR1 MNHEY, CDR2 SVGAGI. This sample comprised PBMCs, obtained before TCRalphabeta/CD19-depleted stem cell transplant. The receptor was isolated from a girl in the first two years of life with combined immunodeficiency, due to receive a stem cell transplant. The chain employs TRBV6-5 and TRBJ2-3; 9 bases line up with TRBD2. For the CDR3, the DNA is TGTGCCAGCAGTTACCCGGTGGGGACTAGCTTGGCAGATACGCAGTATTTT. It translates to CASSYPVGTSLADTQYF.